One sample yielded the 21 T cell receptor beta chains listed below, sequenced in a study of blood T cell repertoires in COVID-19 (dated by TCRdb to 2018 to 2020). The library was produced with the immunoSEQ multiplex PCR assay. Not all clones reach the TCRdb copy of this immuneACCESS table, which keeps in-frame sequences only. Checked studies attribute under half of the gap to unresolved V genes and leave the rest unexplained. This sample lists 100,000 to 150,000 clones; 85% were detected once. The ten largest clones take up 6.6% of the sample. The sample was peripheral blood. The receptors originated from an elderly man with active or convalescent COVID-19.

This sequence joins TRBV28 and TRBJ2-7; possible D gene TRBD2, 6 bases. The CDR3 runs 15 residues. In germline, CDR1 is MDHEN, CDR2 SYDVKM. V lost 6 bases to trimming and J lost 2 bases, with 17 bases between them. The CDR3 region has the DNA TGTGCCAGCAGGCCCACCAGCGGACTAACCTACGAGCAGTACTTC. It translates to CASRPTSGLTYEQYF.

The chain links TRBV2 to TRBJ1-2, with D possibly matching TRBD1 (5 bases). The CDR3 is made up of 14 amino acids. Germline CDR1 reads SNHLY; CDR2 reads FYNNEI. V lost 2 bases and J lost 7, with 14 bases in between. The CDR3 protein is CASSESEGLVGYTF. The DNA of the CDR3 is TGTGCCAGCAGTGAATCGGAGGGGTTAGTTGGCTACACCTTC. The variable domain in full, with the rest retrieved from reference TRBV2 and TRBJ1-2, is EPEVTQTPSHQVTQMGQEVILRCVPISNHLYFYWYRQILGQKVEFLVSFYNNEISEKSEIFDDQFSVERPDGSNFTLKIRSTKLEDSAMYFCASSESEGLVGYTFGSGTRLTVV.

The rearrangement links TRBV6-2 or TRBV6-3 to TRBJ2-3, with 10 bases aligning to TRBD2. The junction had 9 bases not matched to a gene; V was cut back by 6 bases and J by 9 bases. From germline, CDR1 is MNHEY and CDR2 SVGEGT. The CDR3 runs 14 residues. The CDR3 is CASSPAGGRVTQYF. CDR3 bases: TGTGCCAGCAGCCCAGCGGGAGGGCGGGTCACGCAGTATTTT.

DNA of the CDR3: TGTGCCTTAGGGGGGGCCGACAGGGGCCGAGGGGGGACTGAAGCTTTCTTT. It specifies CALGGADRGRGGTEAFF. The chain has TRBV5-4 and TRBJ1-1; TRBD1 aligns across 8 bases. The CDR3 length is 17 residues. Losses at the gene ends were 10 bases for V and 5 bases for J; bases not matched to a gene: 22. Germline V gene data show CDR1 as SGHNT and CDR2 as YYREEE (reference sequence).

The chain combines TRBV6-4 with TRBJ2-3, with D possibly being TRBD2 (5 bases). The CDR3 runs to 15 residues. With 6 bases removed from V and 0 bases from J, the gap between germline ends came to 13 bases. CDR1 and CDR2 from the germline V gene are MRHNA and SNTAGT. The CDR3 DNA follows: TGTGCCAGCAGCCCTCAACGGACTAGCACAGATACGCAGTATTTT. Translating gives CASSPQRTSTDTQYF.

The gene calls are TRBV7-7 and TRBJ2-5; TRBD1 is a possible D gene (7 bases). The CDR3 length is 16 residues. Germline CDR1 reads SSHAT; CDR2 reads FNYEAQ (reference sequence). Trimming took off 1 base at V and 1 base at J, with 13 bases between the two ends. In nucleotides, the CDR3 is TGTGCCAGCAGCTTAGTGGGCAGGGGGGCCCAAGAGACCCAGTACTTC. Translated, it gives CASSLVGRGAQETQYF.

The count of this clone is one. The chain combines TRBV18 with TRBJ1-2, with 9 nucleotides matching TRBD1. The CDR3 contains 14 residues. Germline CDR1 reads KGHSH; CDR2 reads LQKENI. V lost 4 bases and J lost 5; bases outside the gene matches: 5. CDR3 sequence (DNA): TGTGCCAGCTCACAATCGGACAGGGGATATGGCTACACCTTC. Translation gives CASSQSDRGYGYTF.

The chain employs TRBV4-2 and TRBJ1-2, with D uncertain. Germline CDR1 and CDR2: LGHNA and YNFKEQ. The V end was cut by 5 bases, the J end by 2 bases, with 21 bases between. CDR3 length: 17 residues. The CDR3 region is CASSEFPLAVLNYGYTF. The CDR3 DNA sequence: TGTGCCAGCAGCGAATTTCCACTTGCGGTTCTCAACTATGGCTACACCTTC.

CDR3 amino acids: CASSSTGTGWTGELFF. DNA of the CDR3: TGCGCCAGCTCATCCACCGGGACAGGGTGGACCGGGGAGCTGTTTTTT. The V gene is TRBV5-1, the J gene TRBJ2-2, with 9 bases identical to TRBD1. The germline V gene has CDR1 SGHRS and CDR2 YFSETQ. J lost 5 bases, V lost 7 bases, and 12 bases had no gene match. The CDR3 has 16 amino acids.

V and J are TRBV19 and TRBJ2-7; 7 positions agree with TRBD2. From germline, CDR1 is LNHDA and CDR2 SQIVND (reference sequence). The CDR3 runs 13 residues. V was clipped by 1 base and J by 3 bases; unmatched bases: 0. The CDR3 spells CASSIGTSYEQYF. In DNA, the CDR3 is TGTGCCAGTAGTATAGGGACTAGCTACGAGCAGTACTTC.

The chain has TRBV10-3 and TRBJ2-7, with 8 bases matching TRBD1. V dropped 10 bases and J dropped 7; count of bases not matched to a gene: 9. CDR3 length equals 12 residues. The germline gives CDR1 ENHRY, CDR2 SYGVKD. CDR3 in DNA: TGTGCCACAAGACAGGGGACGGGTGAGCAGTACTTC. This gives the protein CATRQGTGEQYF.

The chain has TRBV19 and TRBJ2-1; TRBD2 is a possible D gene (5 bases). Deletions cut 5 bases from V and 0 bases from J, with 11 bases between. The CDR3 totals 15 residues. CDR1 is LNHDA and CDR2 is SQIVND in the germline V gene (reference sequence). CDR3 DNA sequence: TGTGCCAGTAGTTCGAGCGGTAGCTCCTACAATGAGCAGTTCTTC. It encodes CASSSSGSSYNEQFF.

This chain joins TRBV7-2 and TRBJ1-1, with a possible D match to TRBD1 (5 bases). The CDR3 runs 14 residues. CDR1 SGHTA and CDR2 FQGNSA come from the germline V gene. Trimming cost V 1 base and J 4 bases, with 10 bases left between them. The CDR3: CASSLVGGGTEAFF. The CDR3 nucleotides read TGTGCCAGCAGCTTAGTCGGGGGGGGCACTGAAGCTTTCTTT. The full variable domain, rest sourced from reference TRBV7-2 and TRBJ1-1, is GAGVSQSPSNKVTEKGKDVELRCDPISGHTALYWYRQSLGQGLEFLIYFQGNSAPDKSGLPSDRFSAERTGGSVSTLTIQRTQQEDSAVYLCASSLVGGGTEAFFGQGTRLTVV.

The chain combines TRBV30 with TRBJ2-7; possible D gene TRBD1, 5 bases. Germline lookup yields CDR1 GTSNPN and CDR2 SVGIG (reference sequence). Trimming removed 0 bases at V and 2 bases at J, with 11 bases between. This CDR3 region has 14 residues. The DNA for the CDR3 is TGTGCCTGGAGTGTACCCCGACAGACCTACGAGCAGTACTTC. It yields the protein CAWSVPRQTYEQYF.

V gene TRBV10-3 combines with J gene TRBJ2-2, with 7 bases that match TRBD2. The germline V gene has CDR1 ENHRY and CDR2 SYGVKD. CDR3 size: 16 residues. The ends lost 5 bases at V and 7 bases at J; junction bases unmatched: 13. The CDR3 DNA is TGTGCCATCAGTCGCCGGGGGGACCCGAGAAACGGGGAGCTGTTTTTT. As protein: CAISRRGDPRNGELFF.

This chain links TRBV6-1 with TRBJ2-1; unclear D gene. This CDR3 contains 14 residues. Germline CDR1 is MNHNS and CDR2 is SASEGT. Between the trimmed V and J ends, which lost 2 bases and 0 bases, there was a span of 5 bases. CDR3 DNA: TGTGCCAGCAGTGAACGGTTCTCCTACAATGAGCAGTTCTTC. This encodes CASSERFSYNEQFF.

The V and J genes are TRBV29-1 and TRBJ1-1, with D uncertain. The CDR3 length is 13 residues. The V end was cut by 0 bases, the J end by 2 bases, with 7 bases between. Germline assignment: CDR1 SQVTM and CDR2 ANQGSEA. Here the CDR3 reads CSVEEQLNTEAFF. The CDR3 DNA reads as TGCAGCGTTGAAGAACAGCTTAACACTGAAGCTTTCTTT.

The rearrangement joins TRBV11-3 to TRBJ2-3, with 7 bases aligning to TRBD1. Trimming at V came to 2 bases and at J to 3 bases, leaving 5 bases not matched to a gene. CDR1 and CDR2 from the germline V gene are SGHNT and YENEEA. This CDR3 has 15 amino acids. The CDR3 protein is CASSLRQGGTDTQYF. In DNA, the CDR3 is TGTGCCAGCAGCTTAAGACAGGGTGGGACAGATACGCAGTATTTT. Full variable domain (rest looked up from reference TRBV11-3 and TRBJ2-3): EAGVVQSPRYKIIEKKQPVAFWCNPISGHNTLYWYLQNLGQGPELLIRYENEEAVDDSQLPKDRFSAERLKGVDSTLKIQPAELGDSAVYLCASSLRQGGTDTQYFGPGTRLTVL.

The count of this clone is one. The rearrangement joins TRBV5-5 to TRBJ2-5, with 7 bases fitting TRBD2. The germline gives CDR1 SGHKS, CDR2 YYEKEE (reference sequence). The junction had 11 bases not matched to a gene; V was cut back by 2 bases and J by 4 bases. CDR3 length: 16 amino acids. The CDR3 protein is CASSFPAVGGRETQYF. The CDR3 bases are TGTGCCAGCAGCTTCCCCGCGGTGGGAGGGAGAGAGACCCAGTACTTC.

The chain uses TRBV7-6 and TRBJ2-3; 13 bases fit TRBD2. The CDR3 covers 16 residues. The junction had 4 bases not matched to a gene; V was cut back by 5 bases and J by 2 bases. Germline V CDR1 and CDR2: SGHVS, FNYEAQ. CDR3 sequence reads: CASSPGTSGDTDTQYF. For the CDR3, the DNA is TGTGCCAGCAGCCCCGGGACTAGCGGGGACACAGATACGCAGTATTTT.

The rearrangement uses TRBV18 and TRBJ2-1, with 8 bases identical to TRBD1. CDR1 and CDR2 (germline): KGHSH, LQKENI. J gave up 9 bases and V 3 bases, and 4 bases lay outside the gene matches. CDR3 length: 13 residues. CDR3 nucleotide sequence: TGTGCCAGCTCACCGCAGGGGGCGCGTGAGCAGTTCTTC. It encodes CASSPQGAREQFF.